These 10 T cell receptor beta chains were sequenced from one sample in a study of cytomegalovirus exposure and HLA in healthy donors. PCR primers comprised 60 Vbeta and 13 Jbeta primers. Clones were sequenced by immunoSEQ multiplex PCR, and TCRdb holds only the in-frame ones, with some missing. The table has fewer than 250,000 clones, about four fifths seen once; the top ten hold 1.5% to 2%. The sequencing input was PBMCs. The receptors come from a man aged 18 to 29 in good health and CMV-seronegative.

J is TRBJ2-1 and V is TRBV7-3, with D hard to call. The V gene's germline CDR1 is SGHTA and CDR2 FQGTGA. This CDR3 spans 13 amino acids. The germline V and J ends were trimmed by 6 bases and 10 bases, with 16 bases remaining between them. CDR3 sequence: CASSPDSQGEQFF. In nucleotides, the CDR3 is TGTGCCAGCAGTCCCGACTCCCAAGGAGAGCAGTTCTTC.

This CDR3 is CASSLAGGGKGQYF. The CDR3 nucleotides read TGTGCCAGCAGCTTAGCGGGAGGCGGCAAAGGGCAGTACTTC. V usage is TRBV7-8 and J usage is TRBJ2-7; D may be TRBD2 (6 bases). CDR3 length equals 14 residues. Germline V gives CDR1 SGHVS, CDR2 FQNEAQ. Trimming left V 0 bases short and J 9 bases short, with 15 bases between.

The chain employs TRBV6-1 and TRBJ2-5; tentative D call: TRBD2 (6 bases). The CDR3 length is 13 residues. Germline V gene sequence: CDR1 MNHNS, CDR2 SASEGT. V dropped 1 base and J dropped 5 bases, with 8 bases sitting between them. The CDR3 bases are TGTGCCAGCAGTGAAGGGGGGGACGAGACCCAGTACTTC. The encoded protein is CASSEGGDETQYF.

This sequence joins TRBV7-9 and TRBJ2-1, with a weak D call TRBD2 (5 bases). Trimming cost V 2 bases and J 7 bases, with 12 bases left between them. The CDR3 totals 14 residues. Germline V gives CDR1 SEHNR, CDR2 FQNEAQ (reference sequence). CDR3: CASSLSGSRNEQFF. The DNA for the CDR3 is TGTGCCAGCAGCTTAAGTGGGAGTAGGAATGAGCAGTTCTTC.

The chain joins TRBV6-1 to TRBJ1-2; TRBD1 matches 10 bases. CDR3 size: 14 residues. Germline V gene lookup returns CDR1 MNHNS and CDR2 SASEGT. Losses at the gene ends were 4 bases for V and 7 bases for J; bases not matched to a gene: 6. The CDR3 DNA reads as TGTGCCAGCAGTGCCCGGACAGGGGGACGTGGCTACACCTTC. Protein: CASSARTGGRGYTF.

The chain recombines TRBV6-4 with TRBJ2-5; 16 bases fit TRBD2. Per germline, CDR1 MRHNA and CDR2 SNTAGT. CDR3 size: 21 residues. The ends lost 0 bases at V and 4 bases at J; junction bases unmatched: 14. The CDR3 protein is CASSDSLGLAGGPWIGETQYF. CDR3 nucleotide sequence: TGTGCCAGCAGTGACTCGTTGGGACTAGCGGGGGGGCCGTGGATAGGAGAGACCCAGTACTTC.

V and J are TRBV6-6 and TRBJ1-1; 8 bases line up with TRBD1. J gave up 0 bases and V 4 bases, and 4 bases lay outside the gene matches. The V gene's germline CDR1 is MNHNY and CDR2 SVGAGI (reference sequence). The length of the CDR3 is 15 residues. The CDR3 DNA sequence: TGTGCCAGCAGTTCCCGGGACAGGCTGAACACTGAAGCTTTCTTT. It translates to CASSSRDRLNTEAFF.

As DNA, the CDR3 is TGTGCCAGCAGCCCCGTCCTAGGAGAGGGTTCCTACGAGCAGTACTTC. This codes for CASSPVLGEGSYEQYF. This chain links TRBV7-9 with TRBJ2-7; weak D call: TRBD2 (5 bases). The CDR3 totals 16 residues. The germline CDR1 and CDR2 sequences are SEHNR and FQNEAQ (reference sequence). Trimming cost V 5 bases and J 1 base, with 18 bases left between them.

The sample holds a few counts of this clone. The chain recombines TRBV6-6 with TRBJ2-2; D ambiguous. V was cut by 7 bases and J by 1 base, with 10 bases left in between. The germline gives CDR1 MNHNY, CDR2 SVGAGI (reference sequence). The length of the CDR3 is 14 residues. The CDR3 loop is CASTETRNTGELFF. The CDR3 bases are TGTGCCAGCACCGAGACACGGAACACCGGGGAGCTGTTTTTT.

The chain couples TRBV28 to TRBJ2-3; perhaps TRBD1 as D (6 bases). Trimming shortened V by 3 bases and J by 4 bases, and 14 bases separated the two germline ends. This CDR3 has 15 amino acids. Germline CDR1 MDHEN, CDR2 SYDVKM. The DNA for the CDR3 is TGTGCCAGCAGTTTGGTGGTTCAGGGGTCAGATACGCAGTATTTT. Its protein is CASSLVVQGSDTQYF.